What follows are 15 T cell receptor beta chains derived from one specimen sequenced in a study of blood T cells in healthy people across ages. PCR was performed a second time for about 7 to 12 cycles using a sample-barcoded 5' primer and a J-beta primer mix. From the 5' RACE reads, TCRdb called clonotypes with MiXCR, one entry per CDR3 protein. The top ten hold approximately 13% of the sample, which has 650,000 to 800,000 distinct CDR3 sequences, approximately 52% seen once. Sequencing input: blood. These receptors were collected from an elderly woman in good health.

The V gene is TRBV20-1, the J gene TRBJ1-1, with 9 bases fitting TRBD1. CDR1 and CDR2 from the germline V gene are DFQATT and SNEGSKA (reference sequence). The CDR3 is 19 amino acids. After removal of 5 bases from V and 0 bases from J, the junction contained 19 bases not matched to a gene. CDR3 protein: CSASPPSGTGSSMNTEAFF. For the CDR3, the DNA is TGCAGTGCTTCACCACCTTCCGGGACAGGGTCTTCCATGAACACTGAAGCTTTCTTT.

This clonotype was found once. The chain employs TRBV20-1 and TRBJ1-6, with D hard to call. Between the trimmed V and J ends, which lost 0 bases and 7 bases, there was a span of 10 bases. This CDR3 is 14 amino acids long. CDR1 is DFQATT, CDR2 SNEGSKA, per germline (reference sequence). Here the CDR3 DNA reads TGCAGTGCTAGAGATTTCACTGGGAATTCACCCCTCCACTTT. Translating gives CSARDFTGNSPLHF.

This clonotype was counted many times. The CDR3 reads CASSFGSGLDTQYF. The CDR3 DNA sequence: TGTGCCAGCAGTTTTGGCTCTGGTCTGGATACGCAGTATTTT. The chain recombines TRBV12-3 or TRBV12-4 with TRBJ2-3; the D is unclear. The ends were cut back, 3 bases at V and 6 bases at J, with 13 bases in the middle. The CDR3 spans 14 residues.

This clonotype turned up a few times. This chain joins TRBV27 and TRBJ1-2; 9 bases fit TRBD1. The CDR3 totals 14 residues. J lost 5 bases, V lost 4 bases, and 5 bases had no gene match. Germline V lookup: CDR1 MNHEY, CDR2 SMNVEV (reference sequence). The CDR3 DNA sequence: TGTGCCAGCAGTTCAAACAGGGGGCGTTATGGCTACACCTTC. Protein sequence: CASSSNRGRYGYTF.

This clonotype was recorded a few times. V and J are TRBV20-1 and TRBJ2-7; D is unclear. Germline CDR1 and CDR2: DFQATT and SNEGSKA (reference sequence). Trimming removed 5 bases from V and 4 bases from J, with 12 bases in between. The CDR3 covers 12 residues. The CDR3 DNA sequence: TGCAGTGCTCTCCCGGATCCTTACGAGCAGTACTTC. The encoded protein is CSALPDPYEQYF.

This sequence joins TRBV29-1 and TRBJ2-1; D is unclear. Trimming took 6 bases from V and 2 from J, leaving 11 bases between them. This CDR3 comprises 13 residues. Germline lookup yields CDR1 SQVTM and CDR2 ANQGSEA. This chain's CDR3 is CSVMAPAYNEQFF. CDR3 DNA sequence: TGCAGCGTAATGGCTCCGGCCTACAATGAGCAGTTCTTC.

This clonotype was picked up a small number of times. This rearrangement joins TRBV20-1 to TRBJ2-2; D is ambiguous. CDR1 and CDR2 from the germline V gene are DFQATT and SNEGSKA (reference sequence). Between the trimmed V and J ends, which lost 3 bases and 3 bases, there was a span of 14 bases. The CDR3 spans 15 residues. The CDR3 spells CSASISQVDTGELFF. In DNA form, the CDR3 reads TGCAGTGCTAGTATAAGTCAGGTGGACACCGGGGAGCTGTTTTTT.

This clonotype has at least ten counts. The V call is TRBV14, the J call TRBJ2-1; 8 bases match TRBD1. Germline assignment: CDR1 SGHDN and CDR2 FVKESK. This CDR3 region has 17 residues. Unmatched junction bases numbered 5, after V lost 0 bases and J lost 1 base. The CDR3 here is CASSQDFGTGSYNEQFF. The CDR3 region has the DNA TGTGCCAGCAGCCAAGACTTTGGGACAGGATCCTACAATGAGCAGTTCTTC.

The chain recombines TRBV25-1 with TRBJ2-2; no clear D. Trimming removed 2 bases at V and 1 base at J, with 14 bases between. Germline V gene data show CDR1 as MGHDK and CDR2 as SYGVNS. The CDR3 loop spans 17 amino acids. Here the CDR3 DNA reads TGTGCCAGCAGTGAAGGCCGCTTAAGTGGGAACACCGGGGAGCTGTTTTTT. Translated, it gives CASSEGRLSGNTGELFF.

This clonotype was detected many times. This rearrangement joins TRBV7-9 to TRBJ2-7, with TRBD1 as a possible D gene (5 bases). From germline, CDR1 is SEHNR and CDR2 FQNEAQ (reference sequence). The CDR3 loop spans 15 amino acids. Trimming left V 1 base short and J 1 base short, with 11 bases between. CDR3 sequence: CASSLGTGASYEQYF. As DNA, the CDR3 is TGTGCCAGCAGCTTAGGAACTGGGGCGTCCTACGAGCAGTACTTC.

This clonotype was seen repeatedly, ten times or more. The chain has TRBV7-3 and TRBJ2-1, with 10 bases fitting TRBD2. Germline CDR1 is SGHTA and CDR2 is FQGTGA. The junction had 8 bases not matched to a gene; V was cut back by 3 bases and J by 6 bases. The CDR3 is 16 amino acids. CDR3 amino acids: CASSFTSGVSSNEQFF. CDR3 bases: TGTGCCAGCAGCTTTACTAGCGGGGTATCTTCCAATGAGCAGTTCTTC.

V gene TRBV18 combines with J gene TRBJ1-4; D possibly corresponds to TRBD1 (5 bases). CDR1 and CDR2 from the germline V gene are KGHSH and LQKENI. The CDR3 runs to 14 residues. V dropped 4 bases and J dropped 8 bases, with 14 bases sitting between them. The CDR3 nucleotides read TGTGCCAGCTCACAACGTGAGACAGCAGAAAAACTGTTTTTT. Amino acids: CASSQRETAEKLFF.

The chain is built from TRBV6-1 and TRBJ2-7, with D possibly matching TRBD2 (6 bases). Germline CDR1 and CDR2: MNHNS and SASEGT. This CDR3 contains 13 residues. V was shortened by 4 bases and J by 3 bases, with 10 bases between the two germline ends. CDR3 protein: CASSGSGLYEQYF. The CDR3 DNA follows: TGTGCCAGCAGTGGGTCGGGACTCTACGAGCAGTACTTC.

V and J are TRBV4-3 and TRBJ2-3; the D gene is possibly TRBD2 (6 bases). CDR3 length: 15 amino acids. Trimming took off 0 bases at V and 6 bases at J, with 13 bases between the two ends. Per the germline V gene, CDR1 is LGHNA and CDR2 is YSLEER. For the CDR3, the DNA is TGCGCCAGCAGCCAAGAGGAGACTAGTTGGGATACGCAGTATTTT. Encoded protein: CASSQEETSWDTQYF.

This clonotype was counted only a few times. The chain joins TRBV12-3 or TRBV12-4 to TRBJ1-4, with 8 nucleotides matching TRBD1. The CDR3 contains 15 residues. Trimming took 6 bases from V and 7 from J; bases not matched to a gene: 10. CDR3 region: CASRPARGRGEKLFF. CDR3 nucleotide sequence: TGTGCCAGCAGACCCGCCAGGGGGCGAGGTGAAAAACTGTTTTTT.